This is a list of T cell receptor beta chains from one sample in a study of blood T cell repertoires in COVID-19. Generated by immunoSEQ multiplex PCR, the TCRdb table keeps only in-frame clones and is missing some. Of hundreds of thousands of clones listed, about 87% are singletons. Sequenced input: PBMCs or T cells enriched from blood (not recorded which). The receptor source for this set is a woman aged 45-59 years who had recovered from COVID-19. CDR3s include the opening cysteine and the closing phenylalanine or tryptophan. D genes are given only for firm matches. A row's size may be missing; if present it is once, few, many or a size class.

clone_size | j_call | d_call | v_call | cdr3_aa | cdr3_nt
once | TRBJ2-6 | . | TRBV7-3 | CASSLKGGGPGANVLTF | TGTGCCAGCAGCTTAAAGGGAGGGGGGCCTGGGGCCAACGTCCTGACTTTC
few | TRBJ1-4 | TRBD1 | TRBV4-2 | CASSQDTGTGDTKLFF | TGTGCCAGCAGCCAGGATACCGGGACAGGGGATACGAAACTGTTTTTT
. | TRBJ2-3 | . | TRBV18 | CASSQQGYADTQYF | TGTGCCAGCTCGCAACAGGGTTACGCAGATACGCAGTATTTT
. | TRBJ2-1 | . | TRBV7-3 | CASSYKGSGNEQFF | TGTGCCAGCAGTTATAAGGGGTCGGGCAATGAGCAGTTCTTC
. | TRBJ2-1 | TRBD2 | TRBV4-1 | CASSQDPAVAGVPNNEQFF | TGCGCCAGCAGCCAAGATCCTGCGGTAGCGGGAGTTCCTAACAATGAGCAGTTCTTC
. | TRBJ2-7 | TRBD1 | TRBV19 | CASSIGRTGRRNEQYF | TGTGCCAGTAGTATAGGAAGGACAGGGAGGAGAAACGAGCAGTACTTC
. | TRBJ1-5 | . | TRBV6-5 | CASSLQVNQPQHF | TGTGCCAGCAGTCTGCAGGTTAATCAGCCCCAGCATTTT
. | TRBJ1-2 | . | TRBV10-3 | CAISESSTRLPNYGYTF | TGTGCCATCAGTGAGTCGTCTACGCGGCTACCTAACTATGGCTACACCTTC
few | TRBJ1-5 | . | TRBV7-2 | CASSLAGTGGQPQHF | TGTGCCAGCAGCTTAGCGGGGACGGGGGGTCAGCCCCAGCATTTT
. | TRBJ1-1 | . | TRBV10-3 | CAISEQFQNTEAFF | TGTGCCATCAGTGAGCAATTTCAAAACACTGAAGCTTTCTTT
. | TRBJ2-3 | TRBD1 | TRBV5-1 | CASSLQGETDTQYF | TGCGCCAGCAGCTTACAGGGGGAAACAGATACGCAGTATTTT
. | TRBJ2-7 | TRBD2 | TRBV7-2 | CASSSGLAGGYEQYF | TGTGCCAGCAGCTCGGGACTAGCGGGAGGTTACGAGCAGTACTTC
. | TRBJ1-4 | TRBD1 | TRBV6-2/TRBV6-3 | CASSRTGTGYEKLFF | TGTGCCAGCAGTCGGACCGGGACAGGGTATGAAAAACTGTTTTTT
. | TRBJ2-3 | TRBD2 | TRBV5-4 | CASSSTTSADTQYF | TGTGCCAGCAGCTCAACGACTAGCGCAGATACGCAGTATTTT
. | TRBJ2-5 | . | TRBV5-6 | CASSFPAGQETQYF | TGTGCCAGCAGCTTCCCAGCGGGCCAAGAGACCCAGTACTTC
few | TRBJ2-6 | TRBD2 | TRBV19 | CASSRGLAGAGANVLTF | TGTGCCAGTAGCCGGGGACTAGCGGGAGCTGGGGCCAACGTCCTGACTTTC
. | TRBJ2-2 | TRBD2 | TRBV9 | CASSVDGTTSNTGELFF | TGTGCCAGCAGCGTAGACGGGACTACCTCGAACACCGGGGAGCTGTTTTTT
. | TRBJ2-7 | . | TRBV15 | CATSRDRAGAPGRQYF | TGTGCCACCAGCAGAGATCGCGCAGGGGCGCCTGGCAGGCAGTACTTC
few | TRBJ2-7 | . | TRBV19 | CASSFGPVNYEQYF | TGTGCCAGTAGTTTTGGGCCTGTAAACTACGAGCAGTACTTC
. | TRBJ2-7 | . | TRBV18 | CASSPPAGSRWEQYF | TGTGCCAGCTCACCACCGGCAGGGTCGCGTTGGGAGCAGTACTTC
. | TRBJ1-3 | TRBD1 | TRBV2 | CASTRGRGNTIYF | TGTGCCAGCACAAGGGGGCGAGGAAACACCATATATTTT
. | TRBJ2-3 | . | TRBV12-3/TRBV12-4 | CASSRGADTQYF | TGTGCCAGCAGCCGGGGAGCAGATACGCAGTATTTT
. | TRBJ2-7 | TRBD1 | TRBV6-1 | CASSEHRGAAYEQYF | TGTGCCAGCAGTGAACACAGGGGGGCCGCCTACGAGCAGTACTTC
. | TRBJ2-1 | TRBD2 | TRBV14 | CASSQAPGLAPYNEQFF | TGTGCCAGCAGCCAAGCCCCGGGACTAGCGCCTTACAATGAGCAGTTCTTC
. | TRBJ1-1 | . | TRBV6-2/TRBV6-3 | CASSTIGQTAGTEAFF | TGTGCCAGCAGTACCATCGGGCAAACAGCGGGCACTGAAGCTTTCTTT
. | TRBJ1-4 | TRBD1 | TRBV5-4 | CASSNRGSGNEKLFF | TGTGCCAGCAGCAACAGGGGTTCTGGTAATGAAAAACTGTTTTTT
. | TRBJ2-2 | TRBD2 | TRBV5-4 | CASSLGLIAGENTGELFF | TGTGCCAGCAGCTTGGGCCTCATAGCGGGAGAGAACACCGGGGAGCTGTTTTTT
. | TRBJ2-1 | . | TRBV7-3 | CASSLRAGPDEQFF | TGTGCCAGCAGCTTACGAGCGGGTCCCGATGAGCAGTTCTTC
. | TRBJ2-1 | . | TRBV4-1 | CASSVHYNEQFF | TGCGCCAGCAGCGTTCATTACAATGAGCAGTTCTTC
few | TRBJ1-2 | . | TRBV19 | CASSASGFYGYTF | TGTGCCAGTAGTGCCTCAGGGTTCTATGGCTACACCTTC
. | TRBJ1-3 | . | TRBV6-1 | CASSDRQTLSGNTIYF | TGTGCCAGCAGTGATCGACAGACCCTCTCTGGAAACACCATATATTTT
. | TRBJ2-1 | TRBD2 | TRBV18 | CASSPPRLAGVEQFF | TGTGCCAGCTCACCACCGAGACTAGCGGGAGTTGAGCAGTTCTTC
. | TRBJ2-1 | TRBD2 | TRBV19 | CASSIAGGEQFF | TGTGCCAGTAGTATTGCGGGAGGTGAGCAGTTCTTC
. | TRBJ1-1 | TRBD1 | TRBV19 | CATIPQGASEAFF | TGTGCCACCATTCCTCAGGGGGCTTCGGAAGCTTTCTTT